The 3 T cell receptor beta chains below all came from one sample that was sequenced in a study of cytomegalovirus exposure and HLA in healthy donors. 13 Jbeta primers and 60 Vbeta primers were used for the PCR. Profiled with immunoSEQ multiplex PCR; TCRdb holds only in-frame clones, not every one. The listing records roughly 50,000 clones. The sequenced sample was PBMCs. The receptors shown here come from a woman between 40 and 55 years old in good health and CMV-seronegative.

Here the CDR3 reads CATSTLAGNNAKNIQYF. The DNA for the CDR3 is TGTGCCACCAGCACCTTGGCGGGGAATAACGCCAAAAACATTCAGTACTTC. V and J are TRBV15 and TRBJ2-4; D might be TRBD2 (6 bases). V lost 4 bases and J lost 1, with 17 bases in between. CDR1 and CDR2 (germline): LNHNV, YYDKDF (reference sequence). The CDR3 has 17 amino acids.

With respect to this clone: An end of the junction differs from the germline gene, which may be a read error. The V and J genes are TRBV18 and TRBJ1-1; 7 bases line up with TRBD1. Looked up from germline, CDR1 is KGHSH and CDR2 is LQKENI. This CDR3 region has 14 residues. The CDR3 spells CASSPRDRDTEDFF. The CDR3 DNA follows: TGTGCCAGCTCACCAAGAGACAGGGACACTGAAGATTTCTTT. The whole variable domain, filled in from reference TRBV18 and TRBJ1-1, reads NAGVMQNPRHLVRRRGQEARLRCSPMKGHSHVYWYRQLPEEGLKFMVYLQKENIIDESGMPKERFSAEFPKEGPSILRIQQVVRGDSAAYFCASSPRDRDTEDFFGQGTRLTVV.

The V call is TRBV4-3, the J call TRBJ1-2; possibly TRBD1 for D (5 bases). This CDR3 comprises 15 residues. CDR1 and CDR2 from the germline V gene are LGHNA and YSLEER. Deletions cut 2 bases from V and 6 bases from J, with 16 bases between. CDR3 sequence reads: CASSQLDTGVNGYTF. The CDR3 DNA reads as TGCGCCAGCAGCCAACTCGATACAGGCGTAAATGGCTACACCTTC.